Presented here are 31 T cell receptor beta chains from one specimen sequenced in a study of T cells in tuberculosis. Here immunoSEQ multiplex PCR was the method, and the copy in TCRdb shows in-frame clones only, minus some. Seen here are about 44,000 clones, roughly 95% observed once, and the top ten hold around 7%. The sequencing sample was made of PBMCs. Source of these receptors: a donor aged 10 to 29 with latent tuberculosis or without tuberculosis infection.

The V call is TRBV30, the J call TRBJ2-7; TRBD1 matches 10 bases. The CDR3 consists of 14 residues. CDR1 and CDR2 from the germline V gene are GTSNPN and SVGIG (reference sequence). Unmatched junction bases numbered 7, after V lost 5 bases and J lost 3 bases. Here the CDR3 DNA reads TGTGCCTGGGGGAGTGGACAGGGGGTCTACGAGCAGTACTTC. It specifies CAWGSGQGVYEQYF.

The V gene is TRBV25-1, the J gene TRBJ1-2, with D possibly TRBD1 on 6 matching bases. Germline CDR1 reads MGHDK; CDR2 reads SYGVNS. This CDR3 has 18 residues. V was trimmed by 7 bases and J by 1 base, leaving 25 bases between them. CDR3: CASNTVINRVGVNYGYTF. The CDR3 DNA is TGTGCCAGCAACACAGTGATAAACAGGGTAGGGGTTAACTATGGCTACACCTTC.

The J gene is TRBJ2-3, the V gene TRBV15, with D tentatively TRBD1 (6 bases). Germline V gene data show CDR1 as LNHNV and CDR2 as YYDKDF (reference sequence). The CDR3 is 14 amino acids. Trimming stripped 4 bases from V and 3 bases from J, with 11 bases between. CDR3 DNA sequence: TGTGCCACCAGCACAACCCAGGGGACAGATACGCAGTATTTT. Amino acid sequence: CATSTTQGTDTQYF. Combining the CDR3 with reference TRBV15 and TRBJ2-3 gives the whole variable domain DAMVIQNPRYQVTQFGKPVTLSCSQTLNHNVMYWYQQKSSQAPKLLFHYYDKDFNNEADTPDNFQSRRPNTSFCFLDIRSPGLGDTAMYLCATSTTQGTDTQYFGPGTRLTVL.

The chain is built from TRBV4-1 and TRBJ1-3; D remains ambiguous. Per the germline V gene, CDR1 is MGHRA and CDR2 is YSYEKL. Trimming stripped 2 bases from V and 0 bases from J, with 11 bases between. This CDR3 spans 16 amino acids. The CDR3 DNA reads as TGCGCCAGCAGCCAAATGACAACCGACTCTGGAAACACCATATATTTT. This codes for CASSQMTTDSGNTIYF.

The chain employs TRBV4-2 and TRBJ2-7; 10 nucleotides agree with TRBD2. The CDR3 loop spans 16 amino acids. After removal of 4 bases from V and 5 bases from J, the junction contained 11 bases not matched to a gene. Germline CDR1 LGHNA, CDR2 YNFKEQ. Here the CDR3 reads CASSLGAGGPLDEQYF. CDR3 coding DNA: TGTGCCAGCAGCCTAGGAGCGGGAGGGCCTCTTGACGAGCAGTACTTC.

This clone appeared once. The chain has TRBV30 and TRBJ2-7; D remains ambiguous. V was cut by 3 bases and J by 2 bases, with 17 bases left in between. In germline, CDR1 is GTSNPN, CDR2 SVGIG (reference sequence). The CDR3 has 15 residues. CDR3 loop: CAWRVGLTSTYEQYF. CDR3 nucleotides: TGTGCCTGGAGAGTTGGGCTGACATCCACCTACGAGCAGTACTTC.

This sequence joins TRBV19 and TRBJ2-1; 10 positions match TRBD2. Germline-derived CDR1 and CDR2 are LNHDA and SQIVND (reference sequence). This CDR3 region has 15 residues. The V segment lost 4 bases and the J segment 6 bases; nucleotides outside the gene matches: 6. CDR3 nucleotides: TGTGCCAGTAGTACCGTAGCGGGAGGAGGCAATGAGCAGTTCTTC. Translated: CASSTVAGGGNEQFF.

The gene calls are TRBV10-3 and TRBJ2-7; 9 bases are shared with TRBD1. There are 16 residues in the CDR3. Germline CDR1 and CDR2: ENHRY and SYGVKD. Trimming took 3 bases from V and 5 from J; bases not matched to a gene: 11. The CDR3 loop reads CAISDYRGRGSDEQYF. The CDR3 DNA follows: TGTGCCATCAGTGATTACAGGGGGCGAGGTAGTGACGAGCAGTACTTC.

The chain is built from TRBV6-4 and TRBJ1-1; perhaps TRBD1 as D (6 bases). CDR1 and CDR2 (germline): MRHNA, SNTAGT. Trimming left V 3 bases short and J 5 bases short, with 10 bases between. The CDR3 is 13 amino acids. DNA of the CDR3: TGTGCCAGCAGTGATGTGGGGGCTACTGAAGCTTTCTTT. This gives the protein CASSDVGATEAFF.

CDR3 in DNA: TGTGCCAGCAGTGATTCGGGACAGGGGTATGTAAACGAGCAGTACTTC. Its translation is CASSDSGQGYVNEQYF. The chain employs TRBV25-1 and TRBJ2-7; 10 bases fit TRBD1. The ends lost 3 bases at V and 5 bases at J; junction bases unmatched: 10. CDR1 is MGHDK, CDR2 SYGVNS, per germline. The CDR3 is 16 residues long.

This chain connects TRBV19 to TRBJ2-7; TRBD2 might be the D (7 bases). V was pared by 7 bases and J by 4 bases, with 17 bases between. Germline V gene data show CDR1 as LNHDA and CDR2 as SQIVND (reference sequence). CDR3 length: 14 residues. CDR3: CASTKRGGVYEQYF. In DNA, the CDR3 is TGTGCCAGTACCAAAAGGGGGGGAGTTTACGAGCAGTACTTC.

This chain links TRBV5-1 with TRBJ2-1, with D possibly TRBD2 on 6 matching bases. Germline V gives CDR1 SGHRS, CDR2 YFSETQ. The CDR3 runs to 19 residues. Trimming pared 0 bases from V and 0 bases from J, leaving 19 bases between. The chain's CDR3 is CASSLVIAVLDSSYNEQFF. Written as DNA, the CDR3 is TGCGCCAGCAGCTTGGTAATAGCGGTTCTTGATAGCTCCTACAATGAGCAGTTCTTC.

V is TRBV6-5 and J is TRBJ2-7; a weak D match, TRBD1 (5 bases). V lost 5 bases, J lost 3 bases, and 11 bases lay in between. Germline CDR1 is MNHEY and CDR2 is SVGAGI. This CDR3 has 13 amino acids. For the CDR3, the DNA is TGTGCCAGCAGTCACGACAGAGACTACGAGCAGTACTTC. Protein sequence: CASSHDRDYEQYF.

J is TRBJ1-1 and V is TRBV5-1; 9 bases align to TRBD1. Germline V gives CDR1 SGHRS, CDR2 YFSETQ. V shed 3 bases, J shed 4 bases, and the junction held 10 bases outside the gene matches. The CDR3 totals 16 residues. The CDR3 nucleotides read TGCGCCAGCAGCTCCCTATGGACAGGGGCGGGCACTGAAGCTTTCTTT. This gives the protein CASSSLWTGAGTEAFF.

Written as DNA, the CDR3 is TGCAGCGTTTGGGGACTAGCGGAGAACACCGGGGAGCTGTTTTTT. It yields the protein CSVWGLAENTGELFF. The chain recombines TRBV29-1 with TRBJ2-2; 11 bases are a match to TRBD2. With 5 bases clipped from V and 1 base from J, the junction kept 3 bases outside the gene matches. The germline V gene encodes CDR1 SQVTM and CDR2 ANQGSEA. The CDR3 totals 15 residues.

The J gene is TRBJ1-3, the V gene TRBV6-5; TRBD1 matches at 9 bases. Germline V gene data show CDR1 as MNHEY and CDR2 as SVGAGI. With V trimmed by 6 bases and J by 7 bases, 10 bases remained unmatched. The length of the CDR3 is 15 residues. CDR3 in amino acids: CASSRRDRVTNTIYF. As DNA, the CDR3 is TGTGCCAGCAGCCGACGGGACAGGGTAACGAACACCATATATTTT.

This rearrangement joins TRBV2 to TRBJ2-3; possible D gene TRBD1, 6 bases. CDR1 and CDR2 from the germline V gene are SNHLY and FYNNEI. The CDR3 is 14 amino acids. V was shortened by 7 bases and J by 2 bases, with 13 bases between the two germline ends. CDR3 coding DNA: TGTGCCAGCAAAAGGGACACAAACACAGATACGCAGTATTTT. Amino acids: CASKRDTNTDTQYF.

A single count supports this clone. The genes are TRBV6-6 and TRBJ1-5; D gene uncertain. V lost 5 bases and J lost 4, with 6 bases in between. The V gene's germline CDR1 is MNHNY and CDR2 SVGAGI (reference sequence). The CDR3 has 12 amino acids. The DNA of the CDR3 is TGTGCCAGCAGTCCTCCGAATCAGCCCCAGCATTTT. It codes for CASSPPNQPQHF.

The chain links TRBV19 to TRBJ1-1; 7 nucleotides match TRBD1. Looked up from germline, CDR1 is LNHDA and CDR2 is SQIVND (reference sequence). This CDR3 spans 14 amino acids. V dropped 7 bases and J dropped 1; count of bases not matched to a gene: 6. DNA of the CDR3: TGTGCCAGTACCCCGGGACAGAAGAACACTGAAGCTTTCTTT. It specifies CASTPGQKNTEAFF.

V usage is TRBV18 and J usage is TRBJ1-2; weak D call: TRBD1 (5 bases). This CDR3 has 13 residues. Germline V gives CDR1 KGHSH, CDR2 LQKENI. The V end lost 6 bases, the J end lost 5 bases, and 13 bases lay between the germline ends. CDR3 coding DNA: TGTGCCAGCTCCCCGGAAGGGGCGTATGGCTACACCTTC. It codes for CASSPEGAYGYTF.

V is TRBV6-4 and J is TRBJ2-2; TRBD2 matches 7 bases. The CDR3 contains 13 residues. V shed 5 bases, J shed 5 bases, and the junction held 2 bases outside the gene matches. CDR1 is MRHNA and CDR2 is SNTAGT in the germline V gene. CDR3 residues: CASSLLATGELFF. The CDR3, as DNA: TGTGCCAGCAGTTTACTAGCGACCGGGGAGCTGTTTTTT.

V gene TRBV11-2 combines with J gene TRBJ1-5; D is ambiguous. The V and J ends lost 1 base and 7 bases respectively, with 8 bases between them. CDR3 length: 13 residues. In germline, CDR1 is SGHAT, CDR2 FQNNGV. In DNA, the CDR3 is TGTGCCAGCAGCTTAGGGGCAGACCAGCCCCAGCATTTT. Its protein product is CASSLGADQPQHF.

The chain uses TRBV7-8 and TRBJ1-1; D call uncertain. Germline V gene data show CDR1 as SGHVS and CDR2 as FQNEAQ. The germline V and J ends were trimmed by 3 bases and 0 bases, with 8 bases remaining between them. The CDR3 extends over 14 amino acids. CDR3 sequence: CASSFREVNTEAFF. CDR3 in DNA: TGTGCCAGCAGCTTTAGAGAGGTGAACACTGAAGCTTTCTTT.

The chain recombines TRBV29-1 with TRBJ1-1; possible D gene TRBD1, 5 bases. Germline CDR1 reads SQVTM; CDR2 reads ANQGSEA. CDR3 length: 12 amino acids. V was trimmed by 4 bases and J by 6 bases, leaving 12 bases between them. The chain's CDR3 is CSVARGSSEAFF. The CDR3 DNA is TGCAGCGTTGCAAGGGGAAGCTCTGAAGCTTTCTTT.

The chain employs TRBV18 and TRBJ2-3; the match to TRBD2 covers 14 bases. The CDR3 covers 17 residues. The germline V gene encodes CDR1 KGHSH and CDR2 LQKENI. After removal of 6 bases from V and 4 bases from J, the junction contained 9 bases not matched to a gene. CDR3 in amino acids: CASSHTTTSGRADTQYF. DNA of the CDR3: TGTGCCAGCTCCCATACTACGACTAGCGGGAGGGCAGATACGCAGTATTTT.

The chain links TRBV27 to TRBJ2-7, with 7 positions matching TRBD2. Germline V gene sequence: CDR1 MNHEY, CDR2 SMNVEV (reference sequence). There are 13 residues in the CDR3. The V gene end was trimmed by 3 bases and the J gene end by 2 bases; junction bases not matched to a gene: 1. The DNA for the CDR3 is TGTGCCAGCAGTTTTCGGGGGGCCTACGAGCAGTACTTC. It translates to CASSFRGAYEQYF.

V and J are TRBV7-2 and TRBJ2-1; 13 bases agree with TRBD2. The CDR3 runs 16 residues. CDR1 is SGHTA and CDR2 is FQGNSA in the germline V gene. V lost 5 bases, J lost 9 bases, and 10 bases stayed unmatched. The CDR3 protein is CASSGLAGEWGGEQFF. The CDR3 DNA sequence: TGTGCCAGCAGCGGACTAGCGGGAGAGTGGGGGGGTGAGCAGTTCTTC.

This chain uses TRBV7-9 with TRBJ1-2; D remains ambiguous. CDR3 size: 14 residues. The germline V gene encodes CDR1 SEHNR and CDR2 FQNEAQ (reference sequence). V lost 5 bases and J 1 base, leaving 11 bases between the germline ends. CDR3 in amino acids: CASSRSGVNYGYTF. CDR3 sequence (DNA): TGTGCCAGCAGCCGCTCCGGGGTTAACTATGGCTACACCTTC.

This sequence joins TRBV5-1 and TRBJ2-3; TRBD2 matches at 7 bases. The V segment lost 3 bases and the J segment 0 bases; nucleotides outside the gene matches: 4. CDR1 is SGHRS, CDR2 YFSETQ, per germline. The length of the CDR3 is 15 residues. CDR3 in DNA: TGCGCCAGCAGCTGGGGGACTATTAGCACAGATACGCAGTATTTT. It translates to CASSWGTISTDTQYF.

This clone occurred once. The rearrangement joins TRBV5-6 to TRBJ2-4; D gene ambiguous. V lost 1 base to trimming and J lost 6 bases, with 8 bases between them. The germline gives CDR1 SGHDT, CDR2 YYEEEE. This CDR3 has 13 residues. The DNA for the CDR3 is TGTGCCAGCAGCTTGTACAGTAGAAACATTCAGTACTTC. Translating gives CASSLYSRNIQYF.

The chain joins TRBV6-5 to TRBJ1-2; D possibly corresponds to TRBD1 (5 bases). From germline, CDR1 is MNHEY and CDR2 SVGAGI. This CDR3 has 14 amino acids. Trimming removed 6 bases at V and 8 bases at J, with 19 bases between. Written as DNA, the CDR3 is TGTGCCAGCAGCCTCCGGGGGAGTACAGTGGGCTACACCTTC. As protein: CASSLRGSTVGYTF.